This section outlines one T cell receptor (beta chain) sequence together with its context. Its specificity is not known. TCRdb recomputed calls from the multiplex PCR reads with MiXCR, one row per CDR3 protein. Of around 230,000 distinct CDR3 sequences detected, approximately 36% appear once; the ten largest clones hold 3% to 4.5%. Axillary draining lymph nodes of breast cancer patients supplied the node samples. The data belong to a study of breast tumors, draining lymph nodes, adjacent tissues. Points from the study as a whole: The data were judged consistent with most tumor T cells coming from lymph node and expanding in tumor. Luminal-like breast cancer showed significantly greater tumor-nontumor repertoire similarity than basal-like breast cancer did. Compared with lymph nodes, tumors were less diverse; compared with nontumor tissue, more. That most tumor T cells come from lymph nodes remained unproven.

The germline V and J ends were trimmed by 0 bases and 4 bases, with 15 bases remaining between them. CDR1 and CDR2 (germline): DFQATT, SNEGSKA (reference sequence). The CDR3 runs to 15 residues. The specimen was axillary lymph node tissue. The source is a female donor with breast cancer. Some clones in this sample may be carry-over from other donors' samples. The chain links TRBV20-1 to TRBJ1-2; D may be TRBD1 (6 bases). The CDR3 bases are TGCAGTGCTAGAGATGGCGGGGGGCTTGTCTATGGCTACACCTTC. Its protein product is CSARDGGGLVYGYTF.